The sequence of this T cell receptor beta chain was determined in a study of regulatory T cells in long-lasting Graves disease. Library construction for TCR beta used iRepertoire HTBI primers and Arm-PCR of CDR3 regions. TCRdb re-called the multiplex PCR reads with MiXCR, one entry per CDR3 protein. The top ten clones hold roughly 26% of a sample with around 400,000 distinct CDR3 sequences, 20% to 30% of them seen once. Stated time point: persistent/refractory GD, antithyroid drugs over 5 years with positive TRAb. RNA extracted from PBMCs served as the sequencing template. The patients were enrolled through endocrinology in Xi'an, China. Note on this clonotype: Its specificity is unknown.

Study-level findings and limits: Among persistent patients, a larger number of public clonotypes were shared (approximately 3,000) than among newly diagnosed patients (about 1,000). A reduction in accuracy may have resulted from the small sample size.

The material was peripheral blood mononuclear cells (PBMCs), obtained when the disease was refractory, from a patient treated with antithyroid drugs. The source is a female donor with Graves disease.

This chain's CDR3 is CASAPQGSREKLFF. CDR3 sequence (DNA): TGTGCCAGCGCTCCGCAGGGGTCGCGGGAAAAACTGTTTTTT. The J gene is TRBJ1-4, the V gene TRBV3-1; possibly TRBD1 for D (6 bases). The CDR3 totals 14 residues. CDR1 and CDR2 (germline): LGHDT, YNNKEL (reference sequence). Deletions cut 8 bases from V and 8 bases from J, with 18 bases between.